This entry features one T cell receptor (beta chain) sequence. Its antigen is currently not known. The record has no base qualities; no much larger clone is one base away. For sequencing of the TCRbeta CDR3 region, genomic DNA was extracted from the sorted cells. The immunoSEQ Assay was used to sequence the TCRbeta CDR3 regions. TCRdb took this table from immuneACCESS and kept in-frame rearrangements with V and J called. Such tables lack part of the clones; where checked against another copy, unresolved V genes explain under half of the gap, and the rest is unexplained. The sample contains some 11,000 clones, 65% to 80% of them found a single time. The leading ten clones occupy approximately 15% of the sample. The sample comes from a study of OX40 agonist ivuxolimab in advanced cancers. About the study as a whole: Ivuxolimab, which targeted the costimulatory receptor OX40 (CD134), was an agonistic, fully human IgG2 monoclonal antibody. The dose-escalation cohort was about 86% male with a mean age of around 62 years, ranging from roughly 23 to 79. Of the 50 to 55 patients in dose escalation, about 20 had hepatocellular carcinoma, some 15 had melanoma, 9 had renal cell carcinoma and 9 had head and neck cancer. Intravenous ivuxolimab was administered to patients every 2 weeks at six dose levels: 0.01, 0.1, 0.3, 1.5, 3 and 10 mg/kg. Partial responses were achieved by three dose-escalation patients, of whom one had hepatocellular carcinoma and two had cutaneous melanoma. Patients were allowed to have had prior anti-PD-1, anti-PD-L1 or anti-CTLA-4 therapy, and 30% to 50% of the dose-escalation patients had previously received checkpoint inhibitors. The paper reports the monotherapy dose-escalation portion (N = 52 patients) of the phase I ivuxolimab trial. Peripheral TCRbeta sequencing was intended to test whether TCR sequence diversity was altered and clonal T-cell expansion was caused by ivuxolimab. Results the study describes overall, beyond this receptor: Low levels of normalized T-cell clonal expansion were also seen in some patients who did not respond. In the 0.1-3.0 mg/kg groups, partial responders had among the lowest normalized peripheral clonal expansion, particularly in CD8+ T cells. Clonal expansion of both CD4+ and CD8+ blood T cells was observed from baseline to week 6 at doses 0.1 to 3.0 mg/kg. After ivuxolimab, more expanded clones were found on average in CD8+ T cells than in CD4+ T cells. Which antigens the clonally expanded peripheral T cells were specific for was not determined.

Trimming at the junction amounts to 6 bases on V and 5 bases on J, and the germline ends lie 8 bases apart. The CDR3 has 12 amino acids, counting the end cysteine and phenylalanine. Of the read, only the CDR3 DNA is kept; its 36 bases are in frame from base 1. CDR1 and CDR2, looked up from the germline V gene, are MNHEY and SVGAGI. Patients with a history of autoimmune disease or receiving systemic immunosuppression were excluded from the trial. Peripheral blood for TCR sequencing was collected from all dose cohorts at baseline, on cycle 4 day 1, and on cycle 7 day 1. Samples came from an open-label, multicenter, first-in-human phase I dose-escalation trial of ivuxolimab. The trial enrolled adults with locally advanced or metastatic head and neck squamous cell, hepatocellular, melanoma or renal cell carcinoma. Before TCR sequencing, CD4+ T cells and CD8+ T cells were sorted from peripheral blood as separate populations.

Sequenced here: CD4+ or CD8+ T cells sorted from blood, sampled in a trial of the OX40 agonist ivuxolimab. The rearrangement combines TRBV6-5 with TRBJ2-1, and TRBD2 may be the D gene, going by 5 matching bases. This sequence originates from an adult with an advanced solid tumor such as melanoma, head and neck, liver or kidney cancer. The sequenced DNA: TGTGCCAGCAGAAACGGGGACAATGAGCAGTTCTTC. Its coded protein is CASRNGDNEQFF.